The source of this T cell receptor (beta chain) is a study of blood T cell repertoires in COVID-19. Germline values: CDR1 MNHEY, CDR2 SMNVEV (reference sequence). The trim removed 3 bases at V and 10 bases at J, leaving 18 bases unmatched. The CDR3 has 17 residues. The protocol was immunoSEQ multiplex PCR, while the TCRdb copy is restricted to in-frame clones and leaves out a portion. The data contain about 170,000 clones, around 82% of them singletons. The rearrangement links TRBV27 to TRBJ1-5, with 7 positions matching TRBD1. Material for sequencing was peripheral blood. The sequence derives from a human donor with acute or convalescent COVID-19. The donor label of this sample is uncertain. The CDR3 protein is CASSFMGDSRTISPQHF. The CDR3 DNA is TGTGCCAGCAGTTTTATGGGGGACAGCAGAACAATCAGCCCCCAGCATTTT.